This TCR beta chain was recovered during a study of T cells after yellow fever vaccination. Each CDR3 protein gets one entry after TCRdb re-called the 5' RACE reads with MiXCR. The data hold about 240,000 distinct CDR3 sequences, with approximately 3.8% observed a single time. This clonotype has ten or more counts. Looked up from germline, CDR1 is SGHDT and CDR2 is YYEEEE. The CDR3 contains 13 residues. Between the trimmed V and J ends, which lost 6 bases and 1 base, there was a span of 7 bases. The source of this sequence is a man younger than 30 who received the YFV17D yellow fever vaccine. The rearrangement uses TRBV5-6 and TRBJ2-2; no clear D. The sequenced sample was PBMCs, obtained 15 days after the yellow fever booster vaccination. The CDR3 reads CASNGWNTGELFF. The DNA for the CDR3 is TGTGCCAGCAACGGGTGGAACACCGGGGAGCTGTTTTTT.